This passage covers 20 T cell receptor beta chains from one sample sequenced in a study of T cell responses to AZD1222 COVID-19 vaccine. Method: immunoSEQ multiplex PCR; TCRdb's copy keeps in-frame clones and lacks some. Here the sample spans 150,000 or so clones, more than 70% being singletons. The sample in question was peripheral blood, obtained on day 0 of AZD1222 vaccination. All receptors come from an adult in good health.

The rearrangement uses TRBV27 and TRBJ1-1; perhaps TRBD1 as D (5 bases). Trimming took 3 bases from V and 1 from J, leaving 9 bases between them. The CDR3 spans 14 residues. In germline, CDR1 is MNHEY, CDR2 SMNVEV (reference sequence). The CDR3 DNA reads TGTGCCAGCAGTTTCCCGGGACGGAACACTGAAGCTTTCTTT. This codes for CASSFPGRNTEAFF.

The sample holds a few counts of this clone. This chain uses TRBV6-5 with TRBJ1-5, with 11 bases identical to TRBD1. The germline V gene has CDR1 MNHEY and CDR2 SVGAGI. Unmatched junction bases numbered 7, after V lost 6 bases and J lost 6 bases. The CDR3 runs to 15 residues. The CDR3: CASRAGQGEVQPQHF. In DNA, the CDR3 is TGTGCCAGCAGAGCGGGACAGGGGGAGGTTCAGCCCCAGCATTTT.

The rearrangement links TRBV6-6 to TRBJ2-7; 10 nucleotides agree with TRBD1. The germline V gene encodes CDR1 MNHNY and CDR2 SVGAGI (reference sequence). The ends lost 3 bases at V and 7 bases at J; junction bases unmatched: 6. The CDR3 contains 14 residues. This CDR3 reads CASSYGTGVGEQYF. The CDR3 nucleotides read TGTGCCAGCAGTTATGGGACAGGGGTCGGAGAGCAGTACTTC.

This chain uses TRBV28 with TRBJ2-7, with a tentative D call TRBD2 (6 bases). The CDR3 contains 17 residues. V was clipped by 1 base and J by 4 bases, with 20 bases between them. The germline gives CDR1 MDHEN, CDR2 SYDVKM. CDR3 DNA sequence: TGTGCCAGCAGTTTATTGGGGGACGGGCCGGAGGGATACGAGCAGTACTTC. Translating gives CASSLLGDGPEGYEQYF.

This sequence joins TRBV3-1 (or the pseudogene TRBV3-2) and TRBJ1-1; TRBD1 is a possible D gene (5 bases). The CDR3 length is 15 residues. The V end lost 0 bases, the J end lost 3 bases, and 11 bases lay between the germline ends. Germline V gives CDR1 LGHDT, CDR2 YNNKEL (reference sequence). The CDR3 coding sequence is TGTGCCAGCAGCCAAGATGCGGAAGGGGACACTGAAGCTTTCTTT. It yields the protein CASSQDAEGDTEAFF.

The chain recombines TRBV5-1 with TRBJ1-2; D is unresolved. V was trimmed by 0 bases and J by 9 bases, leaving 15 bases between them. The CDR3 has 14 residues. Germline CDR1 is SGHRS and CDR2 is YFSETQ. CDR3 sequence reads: CASSLGSLRQSYTF. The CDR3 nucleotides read TGCGCCAGCAGCTTGGGCAGCCTCCGGCAAAGCTACACCTTC.

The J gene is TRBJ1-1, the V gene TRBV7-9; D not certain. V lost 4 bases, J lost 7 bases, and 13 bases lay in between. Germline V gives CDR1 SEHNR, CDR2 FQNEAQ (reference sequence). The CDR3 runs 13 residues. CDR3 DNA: TGTGCCAGCAGCTCCGACTATGGAATTGAAGCTTTCTTT. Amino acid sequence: CASSSDYGIEAFF. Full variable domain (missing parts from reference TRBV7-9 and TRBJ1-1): DTGVSQNPRHKITKRGQNVTFRCDPISEHNRLYWYRQTLGQGPEFLTYFQNEAQLEKSRLLSDRFSAERPKGSFSTLEIQRTEQGDSAMYLCASSSDYGIEAFFGQGTRLTVV.

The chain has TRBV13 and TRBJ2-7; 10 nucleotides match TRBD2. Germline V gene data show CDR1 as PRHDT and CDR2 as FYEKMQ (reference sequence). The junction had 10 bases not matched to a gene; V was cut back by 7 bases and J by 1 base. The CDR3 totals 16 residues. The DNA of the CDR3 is TGTGCCAGCAACCCGGGGGCTAGCGGGGGTTCCTACGAGCAGTACTTC. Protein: CASNPGASGGSYEQYF. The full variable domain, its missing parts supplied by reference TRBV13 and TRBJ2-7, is AAGVIQSPRHLIKEKRETATLKCYPIPRHDTVYWYQQGPGQDPQFLISFYEKMQSDKGSIPDRFSAQQFSDYHSELNMSSLELGDSALYFCASNPGASGGSYEQYFGPGTRLTVT.

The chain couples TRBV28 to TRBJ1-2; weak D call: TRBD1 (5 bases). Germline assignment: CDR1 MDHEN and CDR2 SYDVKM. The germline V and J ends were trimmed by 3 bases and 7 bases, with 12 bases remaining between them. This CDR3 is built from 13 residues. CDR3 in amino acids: CASSFQGGGGYTF. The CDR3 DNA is TGTGCCAGCAGTTTCCAGGGAGGAGGTGGCTACACCTTC.

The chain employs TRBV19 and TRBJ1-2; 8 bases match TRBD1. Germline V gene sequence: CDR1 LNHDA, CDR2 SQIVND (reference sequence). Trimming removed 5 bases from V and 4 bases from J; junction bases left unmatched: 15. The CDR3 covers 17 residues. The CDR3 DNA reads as TGTGCCAGTAGTCTCCGGGTCGCGCAGGGGGCGAGCTATGGCTACACCTTC. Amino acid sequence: CASSLRVAQGASYGYTF.

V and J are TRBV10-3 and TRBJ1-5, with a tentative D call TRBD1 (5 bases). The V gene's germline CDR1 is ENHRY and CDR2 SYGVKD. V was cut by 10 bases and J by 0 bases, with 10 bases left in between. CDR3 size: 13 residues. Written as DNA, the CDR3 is TGTGCCAGCGGGGGGAGTAGCAATCAGCCCCAGCATTTT. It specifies CASGGSSNQPQHF.

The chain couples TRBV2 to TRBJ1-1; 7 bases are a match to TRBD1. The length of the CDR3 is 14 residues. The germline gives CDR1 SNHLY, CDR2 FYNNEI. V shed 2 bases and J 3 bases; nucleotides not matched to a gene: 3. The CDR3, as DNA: TGTGCCAGCAGTGAAAACAGGGGCTACACTGAAGCTTTCTTT. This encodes CASSENRGYTEAFF.

CDR3 sequence: CATSRGLARGAGELFF. The CDR3 nucleotides read TGTGCCACCAGCAGGGGACTGGCCCGAGGAGCCGGGGAGCTGTTTTTT. The chain carries TRBV15 and TRBJ2-2, with D maybe TRBD2 (6 bases). The CDR3 length is 16 residues. V lost 3 bases, J lost 6 bases, and 17 bases lay in between. Germline CDR1 LNHNV, CDR2 YYDKDF (reference sequence). The full variable domain, in which reference TRBV15 and TRBJ2-2 provide the parts outside the CDR3, is DAMVIQNPRYQVTQFGKPVTLSCSQTLNHNVMYWYQQKSSQAPKLLFHYYDKDFNNEADTPDNFQSRRPNTSFCFLDIRSPGLGDTAMYLCATSRGLARGAGELFFGEGSRLTVL.

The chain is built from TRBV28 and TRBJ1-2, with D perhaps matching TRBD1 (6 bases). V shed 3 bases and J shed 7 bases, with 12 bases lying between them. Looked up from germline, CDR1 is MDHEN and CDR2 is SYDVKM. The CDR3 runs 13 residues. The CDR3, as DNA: TGTGCCAGCAGTTTGCGGGGGCCATTTGGCTACACCTTC. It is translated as CASSLRGPFGYTF.

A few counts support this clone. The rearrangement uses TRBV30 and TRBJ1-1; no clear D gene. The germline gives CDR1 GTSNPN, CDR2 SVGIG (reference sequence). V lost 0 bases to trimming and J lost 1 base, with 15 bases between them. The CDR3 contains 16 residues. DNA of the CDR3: TGTGCCTGGAGTGTACGCCGGGGAAGGGCGAACACTGAAGCTTTCTTT. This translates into CAWSVRRGRANTEAFF.

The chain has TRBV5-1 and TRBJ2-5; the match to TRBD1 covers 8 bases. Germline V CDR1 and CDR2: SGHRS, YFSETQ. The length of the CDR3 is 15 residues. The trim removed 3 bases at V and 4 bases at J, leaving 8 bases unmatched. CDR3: CASSSTGAKRETQYF. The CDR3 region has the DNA TGCGCCAGCAGCTCGACAGGGGCGAAGAGAGAGACCCAGTACTTC.

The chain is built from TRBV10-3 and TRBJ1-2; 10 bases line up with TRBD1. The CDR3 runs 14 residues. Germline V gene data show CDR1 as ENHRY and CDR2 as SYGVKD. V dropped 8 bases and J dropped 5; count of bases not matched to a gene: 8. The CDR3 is CAIGTGVGVYGYTF. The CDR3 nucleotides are TGTGCCATCGGGACAGGGGTTGGGGTATATGGCTACACCTTC.

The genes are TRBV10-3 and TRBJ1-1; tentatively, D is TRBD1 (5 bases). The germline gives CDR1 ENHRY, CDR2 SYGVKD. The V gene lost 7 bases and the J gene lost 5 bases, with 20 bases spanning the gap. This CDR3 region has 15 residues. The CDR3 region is CAIKNRTQYGTEAFF. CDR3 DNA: TGTGCCATCAAGAACAGGACACAATATGGGACTGAAGCTTTCTTT.

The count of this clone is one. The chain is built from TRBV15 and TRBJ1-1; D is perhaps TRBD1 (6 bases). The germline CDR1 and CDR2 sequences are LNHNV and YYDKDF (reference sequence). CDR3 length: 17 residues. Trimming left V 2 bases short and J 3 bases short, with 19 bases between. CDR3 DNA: TGTGCCACCAGCAGACCAAAAGGGGGGCCAAGGGACACTGAAGCTTTCTTT. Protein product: CATSRPKGGPRDTEAFF.

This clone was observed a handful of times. CDR3 nucleotide sequence: TGCGCCAGCAGCCAGACCCTTGACTCAGGGAGCTATGGCTACACCTTC. It yields the protein CASSQTLDSGSYGYTF. The V call is TRBV4-3, the J call TRBJ1-2, with D perhaps TRBD1 (5 bases). The CDR3 spans 16 residues. The V end lost 3 bases, the J end lost 4 bases, and 18 bases lay between the germline ends. Germline values: CDR1 LGHNA, CDR2 YSLEER.